The 17 T cell receptor beta chains given below trace back to one sample, sequenced in a study of OX40 agonist ivuxolimab in advanced cancers. Libraries were prepared through the immunoSEQ multiplex PCR assay. TCRdb stores this immuneACCESS table with in-frame sequences only. Part of the clones is absent; in the studies checked, under half of the shortfall reflects unresolved V genes, and no reason is known for the rest. This sample gives around 84,000 clones in total; about 89% of them show up just once. The ten largest clones take up roughly 0.42% of the sample. The starting material was CD4+ or CD8+ T cells sorted from blood, obtained in a trial of the OX40 agonist ivuxolimab. These receptors all come from an adult with an advanced solid tumor such as melanoma, head and neck, liver or kidney cancer.

V usage is TRBV9 and J usage is TRBJ2-1, with D possibly being TRBD1 or TRBD2 (5 bases each). Germline V CDR1 and CDR2: SGDLS, YYNGEE. Trimming cost V 3 bases and J 0 bases, with 13 bases left between them. This CDR3 comprises 16 residues. This CDR3 reads CASSEVGVSSYNEQFF. The CDR3 DNA follows: TGTGCCAGCAGCGAAGTGGGGGTGAGCTCCTACAATGAGCAGTTCTTC.

This rearrangement joins TRBV7-2 to TRBJ2-1; no definite D call. The germline CDR1 and CDR2 sequences are SGHTA and FQGNSA. Trimming removed 2 bases at V and 4 bases at J, with 3 bases between. CDR3 length: 12 amino acids. This CDR3 is CASSLSYNEQFF. The CDR3 DNA is TGTGCCAGCAGCTTAAGTTACAATGAGCAGTTCTTC.

The chain combines TRBV6-1 with TRBJ1-6; 9 bases match TRBD1. The germline CDR1 and CDR2 sequences are MNHNS and SASEGT. The CDR3 extends over 16 amino acids. J lost 9 bases, V lost 1 base, and 7 bases had no gene match. The CDR3 bases are TGTGCCAGCAGTGAAGTCTTGGGACAGGGTACTTCACCCCTCCACTTT. Translated, it gives CASSEVLGQGTSPLHF.

J is TRBJ2-7 and V is TRBV11-2; either TRBD1 or TRBD2 may fit D (5 bases each). CDR1 is SGHAT, CDR2 FQNNGV, per germline. Trimming removed 3 bases at V and 4 bases at J, with 16 bases between. The length of the CDR3 is 15 residues. The CDR3 reads CASSLGPGAEYEQYF. As DNA, the CDR3 is TGTGCCAGCAGCTTGGGCCCCGGGGCCGAATACGAGCAGTACTTC.

The chain combines TRBV18 with TRBJ1-1; TRBD1 might be the D (5 bases). V gave up 4 bases and J gave up 4 bases, with 13 bases separating them. Germline lookup yields CDR1 KGHSH and CDR2 LQKENI. This CDR3 is 14 amino acids long. The CDR3 DNA follows: TGTGCCAGCTCACGCAGGGATTTAGGCACTGAAGCTTTCTTT. It translates to CASSRRDLGTEAFF.

The chain is built from TRBV28 and TRBJ1-6, with TRBD1 as a possible D gene (6 bases). Between the trimmed V and J ends, which lost 6 bases and 3 bases, there was a span of 15 bases. Germline assignment: CDR1 MDHEN and CDR2 SYDVKM. The CDR3 runs 16 residues. For the CDR3, the DNA is TGTGCCAGCAGCCCGCCGGGGGGCGGCTATAATTCACCCCTCCACTTT. Protein product: CASSPPGGGYNSPLHF.

A single count supports this clone. V is TRBV2 and J is TRBJ2-3, with a tentative D call TRBD2 (6 bases). The CDR3 is 15 amino acids. From germline, CDR1 is SNHLY and CDR2 FYNNEI. V was shortened by 6 bases and J by 6 bases, with 19 bases between the two germline ends. CDR3 amino acids: CASRGQGLPGDTQYF. For the CDR3, the DNA is TGTGCCAGCAGAGGCCAGGGACTGCCAGGGGATACGCAGTATTTT.

V gene TRBV6-5 combines with J gene TRBJ2-3; D not resolved. CDR1 MNHEY and CDR2 SVGAGI come from the germline V gene. The V and J ends lost 3 bases and 2 bases respectively, with 12 bases between them. This CDR3 region has 15 residues. This CDR3 is CASSYSRKYTDTQYF. CDR3 DNA sequence: TGTGCCAGCAGTTATTCGCGGAAGTACACAGATACGCAGTATTTT.

This chain links TRBV2 with TRBJ2-7; TRBD1 matches 8 bases. Germline loops: CDR1 SNHLY, CDR2 FYNNEI. The CDR3 runs to 14 residues. J was trimmed by 5 bases and V by 4 bases; bases with no gene match: 7. This CDR3 is CASSARTGPNEQYF. The CDR3, as DNA: TGTGCCAGCAGTGCCCGGACAGGGCCGAACGAGCAGTACTTC.

The J gene is TRBJ2-2, the V gene TRBV28; the D is unclear. V was shortened by 10 bases and J by 9 bases, with 9 bases between the two germline ends. The germline CDR1 and CDR2 sequences are MDHEN and SYDVKM. This CDR3 is 10 amino acids long. The CDR3 DNA is TGTGCCACCTTCCGCCGGGAGCTGTTTTTT. Its protein is CATFRRELFF. Supplemented by reference TRBV28 and TRBJ2-2, the full variable domain reads DVKVTQSSRYLVKRTGEKVFLECVQDMDHENMFWYRQDPGLGLRLIYFSYDVKMKEKGDIPEGYSVSREKKERFSLILESASTNQTSMYLCATFRRELFFGEGSRLTVL.

CDR3 region: CASSISRTYGYTF. The CDR3, as DNA: TGTGCCAGTAGTATATCCAGAACCTATGGCTACACCTTC. This chain connects TRBV19 to TRBJ1-2; D not resolved. Germline V gene lookup returns CDR1 LNHDA and CDR2 SQIVND (reference sequence). Trimming took 2 bases from V and 4 from J, leaving 8 bases between them. The CDR3 has 13 amino acids.

CDR3 coding DNA: TGTGCCACCAGCAGAGTTTCGGGTCCGGGCTACACCTTC. It specifies CATSRVSGPGYTF. The chain has TRBV15 and TRBJ1-2; no clear D. With 1 base removed from V and 8 bases from J, the gap between germline ends came to 11 bases. CDR3 length: 13 residues. Germline CDR1 and CDR2: LNHNV and YYDKDF (reference sequence).

This chain links TRBV28 with TRBJ1-5; no definite D call. This CDR3 has 15 residues. Germline CDR1 reads MDHEN; CDR2 reads SYDVKM. V lost 3 bases, J lost 6 bases, and 15 bases lay in between. CDR3 sequence reads: CASSFSSGGGQPQHF. CDR3 coding DNA: TGTGCCAGCAGTTTCTCATCCGGAGGAGGTCAGCCCCAGCATTTT.

V gene TRBV7-9 combines with J gene TRBJ1-1, with D perhaps TRBD1 (6 bases). Trimming left V 5 bases short and J 5 bases short, with 21 bases between. CDR3 size: 16 residues. Germline CDR1 SEHNR, CDR2 FQNEAQ (reference sequence). CDR3 residues: CASSQVPGALRTEAFF. The DNA of the CDR3 is TGTGCCAGCAGCCAGGTCCCAGGGGCCCTCCGAACTGAAGCTTTCTTT.

V is TRBV19 and J is TRBJ1-2, with D unclear. This CDR3 contains 14 residues. The V gene's germline CDR1 is LNHDA and CDR2 SQIVND (reference sequence). V lost 5 bases and J 5 bases, leaving 15 bases between the germline ends. CDR3 loop: CASSSRPETYGYTF. CDR3 coding DNA: TGTGCCAGTAGTTCTCGACCTGAGACTTATGGCTACACCTTC.

The chain joins TRBV5-4 to TRBJ2-4; D perhaps matches TRBD2 (5 bases). Trimming shortened V by 2 bases and J by 0 bases, and 12 bases separated the two germline ends. Germline values: CDR1 SGHNT, CDR2 YYREEE (reference sequence). The CDR3 contains 16 residues. CDR3 residues: CASSLGRGLAKNIQYF. The CDR3 nucleotides read TGTGCCAGCAGCTTAGGCCGAGGGCTAGCCAAAAACATTCAGTACTTC.

The chain employs TRBV19 and TRBJ2-2; the D gene is possibly TRBD2 (5 bases). V lost 6 bases to trimming and J lost 0 bases, with 8 bases between them. Germline values: CDR1 LNHDA, CDR2 SQIVND (reference sequence). The CDR3 is 14 amino acids. The CDR3 DNA reads TGTGCCAGTAGACGGACTTCGAACACCGGGGAGCTGTTTTTT. It specifies CASRRTSNTGELFF. Together with reference TRBV19 and TRBJ2-2, the CDR3 gives the full variable domain: DGGITQSPKYLFRKEGQNVTLSCEQNLNHDAMYWYRQDPGQGLRLIYYSQIVNDFQKGDIAEGYSVSREKKESFPLTVTSAQKNPTAFYLCASRRTSNTGELFFGEGSRLTVL.